This TCR beta chain is from a study of T cells in Graves' hyperthyroidism and ophthalmopathy. RNA transcripts were the template for amplifying TCR beta CDR3 regions. First-round RT-PCR with HTBI primers amplified the TCR CDR3 region. TCRdb reprocessed the multiplex PCR reads with MiXCR, giving one entry per CDR3 protein. The sample comprises roughly 380,000 distinct CDR3 sequences, over 11% of which are singletons, and more than 9.5% rests with the top ten. Remarks on this clonotype: At one end, the junction sequence differs from germline, possibly due to a read error.

This CDR3 contains 12 residues. Germline values: CDR1 LGHDT, CDR2 YNNKEL (reference sequence). Source material: blood. The V and J genes are TRBV3-1 and TRBJ1-2, with D unresolved. This TCR was recovered from a woman aged 60-75 years with Graves' hyperthyroidism. The CDR3 DNA reads as TGTGCCAGCAGCCAACGACGGAATGGCCACACCTTC. This encodes CASSQRRNGHTF.